The entry below describes one TCR beta chain. Its antigen is still unknown. The primer mix had 60 Vbeta and 13 Jbeta primers. The protocol was immunoSEQ multiplex PCR, while the TCRdb copy is restricted to in-frame clones and leaves out a portion. The data show 120,000 or so clones, approximately 80% seen once. This sample was included in a study of cytomegalovirus exposure and HLA in healthy donors. Broader study findings: Productive rates of about 87% or about 30% were seen for most TCR beta V segments in an earlier analysis. The authors later linked a missense DCLRE1C variant to TCR beta V- and J-gene trimming. The study listed about 150 cytomegalovirus-associated TCR beta chains.

Germline CDR1 reads SNHLY; CDR2 reads FYNNEI. The ends lost 5 bases at V and 7 bases at J; junction bases unmatched: 4. This CDR3 region has 14 residues. Material for sequencing was PBMCs. The rearrangement joins TRBV2 to TRBJ2-7; the match to TRBD2 covers 14 bases. The TCR comes from a human donor in good health. For the CDR3, the DNA is TGTGCCAGCAGTACGGGACTAGCGGGAGAAGAGCAGTACTTC. It translates to CASSTGLAGEEQYF.